Many counts were recorded for the clone carrying this T cell receptor (beta chain). The data were obtained in a study of identical twins. This CDR3 has 19 residues. Germline CDR1 is MGHDK and CDR2 is SYGVNS. The V and J ends lost 2 bases and 7 bases, in that order; junction bases with no gene match: 14. Template switching added a universal primer binding site, and final cDNA carried unique molecular identifiers. TCRdb itself ran the 5' RACE reads through MiXCR, one entry per CDR3 protein. The sample holds roughly 720,000 distinct CDR3 sequences; roughly 18% are singletons and the top ten take 13%. These data are also associated with another study on T cells expressing NK-cell markers.

V and J are TRBV25-1 and TRBJ2-1; 13 nucleotides align to TRBD2. This sequence was found in a woman between 18 and 29 years old in good health. Sequencing was performed on PBMCs. CDR3 region: CASSEEGRTSGRRGNEQFF. The CDR3 bases are TGTGCCAGCAGTGAAGAAGGGAGGACTAGCGGGAGACGTGGGAATGAGCAGTTCTTC.